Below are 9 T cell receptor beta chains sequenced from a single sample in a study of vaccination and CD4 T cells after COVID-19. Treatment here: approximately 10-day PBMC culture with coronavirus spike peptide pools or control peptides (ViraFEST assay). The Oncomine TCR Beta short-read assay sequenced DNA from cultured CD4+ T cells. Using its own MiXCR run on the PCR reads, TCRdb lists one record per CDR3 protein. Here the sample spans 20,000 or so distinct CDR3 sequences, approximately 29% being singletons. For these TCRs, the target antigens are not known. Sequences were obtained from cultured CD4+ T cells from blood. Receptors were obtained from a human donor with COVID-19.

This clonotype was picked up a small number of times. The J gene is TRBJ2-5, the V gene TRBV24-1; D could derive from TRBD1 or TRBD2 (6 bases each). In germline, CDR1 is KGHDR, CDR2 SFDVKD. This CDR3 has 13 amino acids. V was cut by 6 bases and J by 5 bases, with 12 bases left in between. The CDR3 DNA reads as TGTGCCACCAGTCGGGGGCCGGGGGAGACCCAGTACTTC. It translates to CATSRGPGETQYF.

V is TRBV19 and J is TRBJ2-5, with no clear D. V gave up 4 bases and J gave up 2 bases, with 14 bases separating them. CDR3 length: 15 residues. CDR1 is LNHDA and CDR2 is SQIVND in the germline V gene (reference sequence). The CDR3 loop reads CASSKVWAEQETQYF. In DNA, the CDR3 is TGTGCCAGTAGTAAGGTTTGGGCGGAACAAGAGACCCAGTACTTC.

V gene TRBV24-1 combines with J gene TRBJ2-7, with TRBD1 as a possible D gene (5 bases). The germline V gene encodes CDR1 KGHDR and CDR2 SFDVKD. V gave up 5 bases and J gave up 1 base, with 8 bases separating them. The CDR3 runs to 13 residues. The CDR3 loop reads CATSVAGSYEQYF. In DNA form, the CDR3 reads TGTGCCACCAGTGTTGCAGGGTCCTACGAGCAGTACTTC.

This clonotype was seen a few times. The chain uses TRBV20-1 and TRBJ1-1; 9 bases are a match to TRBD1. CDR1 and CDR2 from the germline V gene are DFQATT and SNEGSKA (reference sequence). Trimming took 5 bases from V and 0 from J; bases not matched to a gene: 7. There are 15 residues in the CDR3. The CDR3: CSAGTGRGMNTEAFF. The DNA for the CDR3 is TGCAGTGCTGGGACAGGGCGGGGGATGAACACTGAAGCTTTCTTT.

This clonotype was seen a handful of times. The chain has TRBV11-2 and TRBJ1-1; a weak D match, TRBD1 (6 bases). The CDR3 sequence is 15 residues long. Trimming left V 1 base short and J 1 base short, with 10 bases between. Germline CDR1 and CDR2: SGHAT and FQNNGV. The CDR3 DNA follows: TGTGCCAGCAGCTTAGGGGGGGCCCCGAACACTGAAGCTTTCTTT. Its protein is CASSLGGAPNTEAFF.

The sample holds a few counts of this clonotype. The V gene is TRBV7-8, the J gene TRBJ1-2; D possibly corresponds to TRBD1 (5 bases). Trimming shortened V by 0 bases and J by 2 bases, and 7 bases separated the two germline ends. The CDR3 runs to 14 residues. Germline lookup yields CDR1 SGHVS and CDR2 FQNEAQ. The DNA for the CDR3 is TGTGCCAGCAGCTTAGCCCACAGGAACTATGGCTACACCTTC. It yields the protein CASSLAHRNYGYTF.

CDR3 sequence reads: CASSSTYQETQYF. In DNA, the CDR3 is TGCGCCAGCAGCTCTACGTACCAAGAGACCCAGTACTTC. The chain recombines TRBV5-1 with TRBJ2-5; no definite D call. This CDR3 has 13 residues. Trimming shortened V by 3 bases and J by 0 bases, and 6 bases separated the two germline ends. Germline V gene sequence: CDR1 SGHRS, CDR2 YFSETQ.

The CDR3 here is CASSKHYEQYF. In DNA, the CDR3 is TGTGCCAGCAGCAAGCACTACGAGCAGTACTTC. V is TRBV21-1 and J is TRBJ2-7. TRBV21-1 is recorded as a pseudogene. CDR3 size: 11 residues.

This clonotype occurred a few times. In nucleotides, the CDR3 is TGTGCCAGCAGCTTGACCGGGAGCAACACTGAAGCTTTCTTT. As protein: CASSLTGSNTEAFF. The chain joins TRBV7-2 to TRBJ1-1, with D hard to call. Germline lookup yields CDR1 SGHTA and CDR2 FQGNSA. The CDR3 spans 14 residues. Deletions cut 3 bases from V and 2 bases from J, with 10 bases between.